This TCR beta chain was identified in a study of T and B cells in COVID-19 patients. Study background: Recovered patients mostly had mild to moderate COVID-19 managed as outpatients.

Worth noting for this clonotype: The antigen remains undetermined.

TRB was amplified from about 240-490 ng of blood genomic DNA. Multiplex PCR with BIOMED2 TRB-A/B primer pools amplified TRB rearrangements. TCRdb analysed the multiplex PCR reads with MiXCR anew, one entry per CDR3 protein. The sample yields approximately 8,300 distinct CDR3 sequences, over 30% seen once. General study points: Patients with COVID-19 reportedly showed strongly skewed T cell receptor beta variable and joining gene usage. There were roughly 2,400 TCR clusters exclusive to the recovered cohort, a few dozen with low generation probability.

The CDR3 has 15 amino acids. The germline gives CDR1 MNHEY, CDR2 SVGAGI. The V segment lost 4 bases and the J segment 3 bases; nucleotides outside the gene matches: 7. The sequence came from a human donor with active COVID-19. V gene TRBV6-5 combines with J gene TRBJ2-7; 9 positions agree with TRBD1. Sequenced sample: blood. CDR3 in DNA: TGTGCCAGCAGTTTGGCTACAGGGGGCTTCTACGAGCAGTACTTC. Translating it yields CASSLATGGFYEQYF.